What follows describes a single TCR beta chain. In its sample, this clone was seen a few times. Its antigen remains unidentified. Within one base of it there is no much larger clone, and no base qualities were kept. The data belong to a study of blood T cell repertoires in COVID-19 (dated by TCRdb to 2018 to 2021). Regarding the study in general: The collaborator samples originated in the United States, Italy and Spain and spanned the acute and convalescent phases of COVID-19. Samples came from the ongoing ImmuneRACE study (first 160 participants) plus 1,254 subjects from 6 global collaborators. The prospective study material was composed of cDNA or gDNA derived from T cells, B-cell-depleted T cells, or PBMCs. Where available, HLA class I and class II types were obtained from metadata supplied by the sample provider rather than from assay-based typing. The dataset comprised deeply sampled blood TCRbeta repertoires from subjects exposed to, actively infected with, or recovered from COVID-19. The sample metadata nearly always contained a de-identified subject ID, COVID-19 status, age in years and sex. The repertoires were made available in a free public database intended to serve as a resource for research on the immune response to SARS-CoV-2. Points the paper makes about the study in general: Clinical and demographic metadata were provided uncurated, with the amount varying by source and participant.

At one collaborating source in Seattle, patients were enrolled during active infection and were followed longitudinally through the course of disease. The collaborating institutions used their own protocols to collect whole blood in K2EDTA tubes. For TCRbeta analysis, collaborators shipped samples in one of three forms: frozen whole blood, isolated PBMCs, or DNA extracted from either of those sample types. The junction shows trimming of 4 bases on V and 1 base on J, and the gene matches do not reach 6 bases of it. Per the germline V gene, MNHEY is the CDR1 and SVGAGI is the CDR2. The CDR3 goes from the cysteine to the phenylalanine over 16 residues. Only CDR3 DNA remains: 48 bases, in frame from the first base. TCRbeta CDR3 regions were amplified from genomic DNA using the immunoSEQ Assay, a bias-controlled multiplex PCR. Turning to the authors' computational methods: Nucleated cell counts per sample were estimated from amplification of reference gene primers within the assay. Sequence reads were collapsed and filtered to measure the absolute abundance of every unique TCRbeta CDR3 rearrangement. For each sample, productive Simpson clonality was calculated as the square root of Simpson's diversity index across productive rearrangements. TCRdb limited this immuneACCESS table to in-frame rearrangements with V and J called. A share of clones is missing; checked studies link under half to unresolved V genes, and the rest is unexplained. For V, J and clone size, that table is used; D and trimming come from the DNA. In this sample the table shows around 170,000 clones, around four fifths of which occur a single time. The ten largest clones add up to 6% to 8.5% of the sample.

This receptor was identified in a woman in her 70s with COVID-19, enrolled during active disease. The chain joins TRBV6-5 to TRBJ2-2; 7 of the junction bases match TRBD1. Sequenced: peripheral blood. The DNA is as follows: TGTGCCAGCAGTTTCACAGGGGCCAAGAACACCGGGGAGCTGTTTTTT. Translation gives CASSFTGAKNTGELFF.